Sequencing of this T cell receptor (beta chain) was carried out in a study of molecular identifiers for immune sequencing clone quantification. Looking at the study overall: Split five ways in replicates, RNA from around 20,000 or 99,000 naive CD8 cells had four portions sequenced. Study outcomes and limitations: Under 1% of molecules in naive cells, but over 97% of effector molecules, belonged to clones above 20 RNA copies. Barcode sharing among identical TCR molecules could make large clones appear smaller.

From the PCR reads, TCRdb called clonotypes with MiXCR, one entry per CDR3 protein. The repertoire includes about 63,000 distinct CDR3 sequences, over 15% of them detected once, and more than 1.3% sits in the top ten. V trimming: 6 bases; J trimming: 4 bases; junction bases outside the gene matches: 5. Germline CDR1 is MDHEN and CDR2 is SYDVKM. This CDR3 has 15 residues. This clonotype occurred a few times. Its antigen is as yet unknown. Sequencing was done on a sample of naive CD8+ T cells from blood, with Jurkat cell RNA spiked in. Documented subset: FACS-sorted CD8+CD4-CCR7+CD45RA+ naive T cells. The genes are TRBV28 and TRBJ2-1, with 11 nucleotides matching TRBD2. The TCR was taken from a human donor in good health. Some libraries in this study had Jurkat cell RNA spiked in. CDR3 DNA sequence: TGTGCCAGCAGCCTACTAGCGGGAGTATACAATGAGCAGTTCTTC. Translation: CASSLLAGVYNEQFF.